This is a list of T cell receptor beta chains from one sample in a study of metastatic and nonmetastatic thyroid tumors. With MiXCR, TCRdb reprocessed the PCR reads. The data hold about 35,000 clones, with approximately 20% observed a single time. The material sequenced was blood. These receptor sequences come from a female donor with papillary thyroid cancer or a benign thyroid nodule (not recorded which). Some clones in this sample may be carry-over from other donors' samples. CDR3s include the opening cysteine and the closing phenylalanine or tryptophan. A D gene is named only where the DNA matches it firmly. Clone size is given for some rows only: seen once, a few or many times, or a class if the clone is expanded.

d_call	v_call	j_call	clone_size	cdr3_aa	cdr3_nt
-	TRBV5-6	TRBJ1-1	many	CASSLVVGSKGGTEAFF	TGTGCCAGCAGCTTGGTAGTCGGCAGCAAGGGGGGCACTGAAGCTTTCTTT
-	TRBV27	TRBJ2-1	-	CASSWIEFAGTHNEQFF	TGTGCCAGCAGTTGGATAGAGTTCGCAGGGACCCACAATGAGCAGTTCTTC
-	TRBV6-2/TRBV6-3	TRBJ1-2	many	CASSPWQGDYGYTF	TGTGCCAGCAGCCCCTGGCAGGGAGACTATGGCTACACCTTC
-	TRBV11-2	TRBJ1-1	many	CASSLDPGATEAFF	TGTGCCAGCAGCTTAGACCCGGGGGCCACTGAAGCTTTCTTT
TRBD1	TRBV20-1	TRBJ2-7	many	CSAPSRDRPYEQYF	TGCAGTGCCCCCTCCCGGGACAGACCCTACGAGCAGTACTTC
TRBD1	TRBV2	TRBJ2-7	-	CASAQGDEQYF	TGTGCCAGCGCTCAGGGGGACGAGCAGTACTTC
TRBD2	TRBV9	TRBJ2-3	-	CASSVALAGEFVTDTQYF	TGTGCCAGCAGCGTAGCCCTAGCGGGGGAATTTGTCACAGATACGCAGTATTTT
-	TRBV19	TRBJ1-5	few	CASSMGHGTNQPQHF	TGTGCCAGTAGTATGGGACATGGTACCAATCAGCCCCAGCATTTT
TRBD2	TRBV11-2	TRBJ2-1	many	CASSPGPGGDEQFF	TGTGCCAGCAGCCCCGGCCCGGGGGGGGATGAGCAGTTCTTC
TRBD2	TRBV10-3	TRBJ2-1	many	CAISEGFRLAGGESYNEQFF	TGTGCCATCAGTGAGGGTTTTCGACTAGCGGGAGGTGAGTCCTACAATGAGCAGTTCTTC
-	TRBV3-1	TRBJ2-3	many	CASSHLIGADTQYF	TGTGCCAGCAGCCACTTGATCGGGGCAGATACGCAGTATTTT
TRBD1	TRBV18	TRBJ1-2	-	CASSPGQGLGYTF	TGTGCCAGCTCACCGGGACAGGGTTTGGGCTACACCTTC
-	TRBV28	TRBJ2-1	-	CASNLRGSNEQFF	TGTGCCAGCAATTTACGGGGCAGCAATGAGCAGTTCTTC
TRBD1	TRBV28	TRBJ2-5	many	CASSLSRGLGETQYF	TGTGCCAGCAGTTTATCGAGGGGGCTAGGGGAGACCCAGTACTTC
TRBD2	TRBV6-4	TRBJ2-7	-	CASSEMTSGRARFEQYF	TGTGCCAGCAGTGAAATGACTAGCGGGAGGGCCCGGTTCGAGCAGTACTTC
-	TRBV7-2	TRBJ1-1	many	CASSRYTEAFF	TGTGCCAGCAGCCGTTACACTGAAGCTTTCTTT
TRBD2	TRBV6-5	TRBJ2-7	medium-sized	CASSYRLAGPSYEQYF	TGTGCCAGCAGTTACCGTTTAGCGGGACCCTCCTACGAGCAGTACTTC
-	TRBV5-6	TRBJ1-5	few	CASSLYRDMGRDQPQHF	TGTGCCAGCAGCTTGTATAGGGATATGGGGCGAGATCAGCCCCAGCATTTT
-	TRBV4-3	TRBJ2-3	-	CASSQEGDTQYF	TGCGCCAGCAGCCAAGAGGGAGATACGCAGTATTTT
-	TRBV6-1	TRBJ2-3	many	CASTDGTDTQYF	TGTGCCAGCACCGACGGCACAGATACGCAGTATTTT
TRBD2	TRBV11-2	TRBJ2-3	many	CASSLVSAGGADTQYF	TGTGCCAGCAGCTTAGTGTCTGCGGGAGGTGCAGATACGCAGTATTTT
-	TRBV5-1	TRBJ1-6	few	CASSLTGVNSPLHF	TGCGCCAGCAGCTTGACAGGTGTGAATTCACCCCTCCACTTT
TRBD2	TRBV20-1	TRBJ2-5	-	CSAVCGMREARETQYF	TGCAGTGCTGTCTGCGGCATGCGGGAGGCTCGGGAGACCCAGTACTTC
TRBD2	TRBV20-1	TRBJ2-1	many	CSATPIAGEDRGEQFF	TGCAGTGCTACCCCCATAGCGGGAGAGGATCGGGGTGAGCAGTTCTTC
-	TRBV4-1	TRBJ1-2	many	CASSQAAGEYGYTF	TGCGCCAGCAGCCAAGCAGCAGGAGAGTATGGCTACACCTTC
TRBD1	TRBV12-3/TRBV12-4	TRBJ1-4	many	CASMPGQGGEKLFF	TGTGCCAGCATGCCAGGACAGGGGGGTGAAAAACTGTTTTTT
-	TRBV20-1	TRBJ1-2	many	CSASLSGQVIDYGYTF	TGCAGTGCTAGTTTAAGCGGACAAGTTATAGACTATGGCTACACCTTC